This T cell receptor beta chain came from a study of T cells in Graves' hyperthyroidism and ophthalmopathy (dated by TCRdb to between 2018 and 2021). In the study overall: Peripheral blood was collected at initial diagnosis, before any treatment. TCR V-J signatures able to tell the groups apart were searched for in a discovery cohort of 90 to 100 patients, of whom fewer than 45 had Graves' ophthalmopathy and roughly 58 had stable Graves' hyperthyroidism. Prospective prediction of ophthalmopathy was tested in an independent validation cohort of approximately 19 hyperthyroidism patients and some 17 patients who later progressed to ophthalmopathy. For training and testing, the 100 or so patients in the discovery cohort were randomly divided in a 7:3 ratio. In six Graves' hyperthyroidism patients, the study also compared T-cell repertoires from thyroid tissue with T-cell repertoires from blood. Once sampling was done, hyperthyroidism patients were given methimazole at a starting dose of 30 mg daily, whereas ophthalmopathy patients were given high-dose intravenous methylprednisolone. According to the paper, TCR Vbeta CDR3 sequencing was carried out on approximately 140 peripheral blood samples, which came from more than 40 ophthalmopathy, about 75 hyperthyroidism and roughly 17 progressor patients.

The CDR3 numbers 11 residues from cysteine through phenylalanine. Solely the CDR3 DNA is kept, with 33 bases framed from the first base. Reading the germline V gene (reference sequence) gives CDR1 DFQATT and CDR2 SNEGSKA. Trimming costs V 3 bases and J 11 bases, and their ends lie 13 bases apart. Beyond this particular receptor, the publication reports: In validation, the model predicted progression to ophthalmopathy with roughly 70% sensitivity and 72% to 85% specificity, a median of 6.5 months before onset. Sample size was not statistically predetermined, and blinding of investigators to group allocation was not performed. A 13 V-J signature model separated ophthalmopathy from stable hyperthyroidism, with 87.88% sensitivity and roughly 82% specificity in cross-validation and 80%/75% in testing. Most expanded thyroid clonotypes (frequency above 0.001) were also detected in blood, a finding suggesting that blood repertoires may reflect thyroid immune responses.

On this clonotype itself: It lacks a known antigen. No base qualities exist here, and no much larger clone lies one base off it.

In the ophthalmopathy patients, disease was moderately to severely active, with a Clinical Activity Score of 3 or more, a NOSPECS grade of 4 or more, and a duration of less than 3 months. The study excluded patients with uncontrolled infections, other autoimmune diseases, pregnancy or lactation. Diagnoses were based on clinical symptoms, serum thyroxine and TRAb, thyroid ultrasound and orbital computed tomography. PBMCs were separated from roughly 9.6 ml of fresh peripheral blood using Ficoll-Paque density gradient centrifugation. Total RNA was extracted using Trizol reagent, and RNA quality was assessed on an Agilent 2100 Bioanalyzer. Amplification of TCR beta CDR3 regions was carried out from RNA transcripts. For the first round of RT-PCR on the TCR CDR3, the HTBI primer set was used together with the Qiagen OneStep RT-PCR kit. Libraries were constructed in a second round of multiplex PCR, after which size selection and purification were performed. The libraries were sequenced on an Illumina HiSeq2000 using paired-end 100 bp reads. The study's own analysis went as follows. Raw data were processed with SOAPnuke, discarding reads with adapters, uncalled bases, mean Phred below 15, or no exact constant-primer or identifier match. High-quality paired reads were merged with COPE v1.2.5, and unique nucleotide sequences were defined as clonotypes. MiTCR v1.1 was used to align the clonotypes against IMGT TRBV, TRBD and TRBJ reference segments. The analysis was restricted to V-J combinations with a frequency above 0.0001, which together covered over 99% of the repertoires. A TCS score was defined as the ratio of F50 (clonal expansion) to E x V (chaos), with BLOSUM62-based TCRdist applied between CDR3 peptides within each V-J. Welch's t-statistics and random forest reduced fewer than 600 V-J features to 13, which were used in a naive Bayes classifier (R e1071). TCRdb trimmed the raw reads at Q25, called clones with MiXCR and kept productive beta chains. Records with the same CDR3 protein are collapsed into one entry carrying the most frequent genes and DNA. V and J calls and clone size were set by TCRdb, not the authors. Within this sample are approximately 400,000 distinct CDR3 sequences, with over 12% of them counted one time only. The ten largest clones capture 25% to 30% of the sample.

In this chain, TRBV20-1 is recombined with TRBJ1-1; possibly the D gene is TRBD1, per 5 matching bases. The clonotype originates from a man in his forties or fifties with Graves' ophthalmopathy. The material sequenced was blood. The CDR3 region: CSASTGPYAFF. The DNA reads TGCAGTGCTAGTACAGGACCCTACGCTTTCTTT.